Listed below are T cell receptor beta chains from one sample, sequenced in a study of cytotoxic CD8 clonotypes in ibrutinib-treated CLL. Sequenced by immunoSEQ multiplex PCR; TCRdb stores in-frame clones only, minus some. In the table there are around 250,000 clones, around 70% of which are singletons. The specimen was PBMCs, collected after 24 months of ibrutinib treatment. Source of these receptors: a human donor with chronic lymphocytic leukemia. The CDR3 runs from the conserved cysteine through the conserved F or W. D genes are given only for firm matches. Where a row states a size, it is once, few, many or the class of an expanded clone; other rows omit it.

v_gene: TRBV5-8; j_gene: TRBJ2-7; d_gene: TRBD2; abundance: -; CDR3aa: CASSLAGGEQYF; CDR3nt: TGTGCCAGCAGCTTGGCGGGAGGCGAGCAGTACTTC
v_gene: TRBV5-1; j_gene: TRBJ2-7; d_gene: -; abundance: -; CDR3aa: CASSPDYHEQYF; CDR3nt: TGCGCCAGCAGCCCTGACTACCACGAGCAGTACTTC
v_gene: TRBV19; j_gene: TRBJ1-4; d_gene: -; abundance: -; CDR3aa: CASSFRGRFDEKLFF; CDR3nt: TGTGCCAGTAGTTTTCGGGGCAGGTTTGATGAAAAACTGTTTTTT
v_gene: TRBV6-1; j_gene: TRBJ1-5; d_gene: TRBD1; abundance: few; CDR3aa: CASSEARGQANQPQHF; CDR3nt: TGTGCCAGCAGTGAAGCCCGTGGACAGGCCAATCAGCCCCAGCATTTT
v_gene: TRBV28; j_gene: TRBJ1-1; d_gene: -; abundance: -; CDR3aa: CATLTGLNTEAFF; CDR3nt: TGTGCCACCCTTACAGGTTTGAACACTGAAGCTTTCTTT
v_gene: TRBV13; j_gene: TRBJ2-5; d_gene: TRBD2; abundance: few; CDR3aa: CASSFSGGSGETQYF; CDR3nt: TGTGCCAGCAGCTTTAGCGGGGGAAGCGGAGAGACCCAGTACTTC
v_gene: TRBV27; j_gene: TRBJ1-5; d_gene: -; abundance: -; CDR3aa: CASSIQGRNQPQHF; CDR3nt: TGTGCCAGCAGTATACAGGGACGCAATCAGCCCCAGCATTTT
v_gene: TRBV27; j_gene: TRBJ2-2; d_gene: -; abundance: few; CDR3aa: CASSRTVSTGELFF; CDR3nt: TGTGCCAGCAGTAGGACAGTTAGCACCGGGGAGCTGTTTTTT
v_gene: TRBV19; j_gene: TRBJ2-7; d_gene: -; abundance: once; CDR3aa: CASIATDTYEQYF; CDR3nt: TGTGCCAGTATAGCGACAGACACCTACGAGCAGTACTTC
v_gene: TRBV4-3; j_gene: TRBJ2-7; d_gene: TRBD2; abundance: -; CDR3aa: CASSQASGNAPLYEQYF; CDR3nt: TGCGCCAGCAGCCAAGCTAGCGGGAACGCTCCTCTCTACGAGCAGTACTTC
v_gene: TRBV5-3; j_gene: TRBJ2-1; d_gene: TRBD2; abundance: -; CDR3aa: CARSVGLAGGPYTGEQFF; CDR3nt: TGTGCCAGAAGCGTGGGACTAGCGGGGGGACCCTACACGGGTGAGCAGTTCTTC
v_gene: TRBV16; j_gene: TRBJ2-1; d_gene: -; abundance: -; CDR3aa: CASSPLGSAEQFF; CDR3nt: TGTGCCAGCAGCCCTCTCGGGAGTGCCGAGCAGTTCTTC
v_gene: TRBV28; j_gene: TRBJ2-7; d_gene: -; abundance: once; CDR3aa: CASSFTHRDNYEQYF; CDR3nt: TGTGCCAGTAGTTTCACCCACCGAGATAACTACGAGCAGTACTTC
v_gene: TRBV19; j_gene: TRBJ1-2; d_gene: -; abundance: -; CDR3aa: CASSPRGDVRGYTF; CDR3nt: TGTGCCAGTAGCCCAAGGGGCGACGTCCGTGGCTACACCTTC
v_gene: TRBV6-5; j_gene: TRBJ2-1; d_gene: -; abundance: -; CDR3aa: CASGVEQFF; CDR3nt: TGTGCCAGCGGTGTAGAGCAGTTCTTC
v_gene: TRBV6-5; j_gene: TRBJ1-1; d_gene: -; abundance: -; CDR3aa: CASSYSGADTEAFF; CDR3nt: TGTGCCAGCAGTTACTCGGGGGCAGACACTGAAGCTTTCTTT
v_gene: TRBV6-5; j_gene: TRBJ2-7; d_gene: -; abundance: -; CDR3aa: CASRGDHHEQYF; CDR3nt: TGTGCCAGCAGAGGGGACCACCACGAGCAGTACTTC
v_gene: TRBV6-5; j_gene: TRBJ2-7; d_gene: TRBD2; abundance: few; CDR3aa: CASSYSGTSGYEQYF; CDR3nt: TGTGCCAGCAGTTACTCGGGGACTAGCGGGTACGAGCAGTACTTC
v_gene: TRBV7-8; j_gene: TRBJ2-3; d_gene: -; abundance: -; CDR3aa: CASSAHGPSTDTQYF; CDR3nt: TGTGCCAGCAGTGCTCACGGGCCCAGCACAGATACGCAGTATTTT
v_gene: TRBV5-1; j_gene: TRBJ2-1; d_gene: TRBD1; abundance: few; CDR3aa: CASSQTGQGNEQFF; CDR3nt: TGCGCCAGCAGCCAGACGGGACAGGGCAATGAGCAGTTCTTC
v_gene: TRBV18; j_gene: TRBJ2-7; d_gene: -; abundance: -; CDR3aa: CASSPPSREQYF; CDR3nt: TGTGCCAGTTCACCACCGTCCCGGGAGCAGTACTTC
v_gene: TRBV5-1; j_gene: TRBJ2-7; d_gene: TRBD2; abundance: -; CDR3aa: CASSSRTSGLDAQYF; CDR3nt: TGCGCCAGCAGCTCCAGGACTAGCGGGCTTGACGCGCAGTACTTC
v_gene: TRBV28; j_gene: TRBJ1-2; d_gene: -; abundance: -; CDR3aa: CASSLHGANYGYTF; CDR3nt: TGTGCCAGCAGCCTCCACGGGGCTAACTATGGCTACACCTTC
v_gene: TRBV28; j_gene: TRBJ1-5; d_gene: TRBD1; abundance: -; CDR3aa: CASRMDRGSMLPQHF; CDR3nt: TGTGCCAGCAGAATGGACAGGGGAAGCATGTTGCCCCAGCATTTT
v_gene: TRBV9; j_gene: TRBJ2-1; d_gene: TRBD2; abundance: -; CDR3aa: CASSVETGLASYNEQFF; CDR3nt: TGTGCCAGCAGCGTAGAGACAGGACTAGCGTCCTACAATGAGCAGTTCTTC
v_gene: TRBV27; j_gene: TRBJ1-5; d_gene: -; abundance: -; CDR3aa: CASSSSVRNQPQHF; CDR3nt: TGTGCCAGCAGTTCCTCCGTTAGGAATCAGCCCCAGCATTTT
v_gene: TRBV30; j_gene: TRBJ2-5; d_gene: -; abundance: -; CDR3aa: CAWSLTESYQETQYF; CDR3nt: TGTGCCTGGAGTCTTACAGAGTCCTACCAAGAGACCCAGTACTTC
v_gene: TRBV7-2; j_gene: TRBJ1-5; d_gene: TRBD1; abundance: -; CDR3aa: CASSATGGKQPQHF; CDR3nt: TGTGCCAGCAGCGCCACAGGGGGCAAACAGCCCCAGCATTTT
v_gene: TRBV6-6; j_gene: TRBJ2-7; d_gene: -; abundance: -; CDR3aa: CASSYSSYEQYF; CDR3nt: TGTGCCAGCAGTTACTCCTCCTACGAGCAGTACTTC
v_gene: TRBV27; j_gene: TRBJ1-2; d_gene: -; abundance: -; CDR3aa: CASSAETLIRLDGYTF; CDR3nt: TGTGCCAGCAGTGCCGAAACGTTGATTCGGCTCGATGGCTACACCTTC
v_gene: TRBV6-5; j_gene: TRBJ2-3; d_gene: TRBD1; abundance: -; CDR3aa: CASSYLQGAGDTQYF; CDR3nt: TGTGCCAGCAGTTACCTACAGGGGGCTGGGGATACGCAGTATTTT
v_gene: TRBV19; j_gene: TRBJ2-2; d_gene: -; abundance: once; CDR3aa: CASKITGELFF; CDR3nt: TGTGCCAGTAAGATCACCGGGGAGCTGTTTTTT
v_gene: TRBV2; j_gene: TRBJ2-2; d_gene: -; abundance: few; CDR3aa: CASTKSGFYTGELFF; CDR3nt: TGTGCCAGCACTAAATCAGGATTCTACACCGGGGAGCTGTTTTTT
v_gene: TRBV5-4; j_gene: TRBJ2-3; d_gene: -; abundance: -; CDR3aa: CASSLGLGDTQYF; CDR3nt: TGTGCCAGCAGCTTGGGACTAGGAGATACGCAGTATTTT
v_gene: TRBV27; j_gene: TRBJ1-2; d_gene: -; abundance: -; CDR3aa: CASSFAGSNGGGYTF; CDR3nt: TGTGCCAGCAGTTTCGCAGGGTCAAATGGTGGTGGCTACACCTTC
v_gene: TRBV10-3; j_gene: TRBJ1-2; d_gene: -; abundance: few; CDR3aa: CAISVVQGDRPDPYGYTF; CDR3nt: TGTGCCATCTCAGTCGTCCAGGGCGACAGGCCGGACCCCTATGGCTACACCTTC
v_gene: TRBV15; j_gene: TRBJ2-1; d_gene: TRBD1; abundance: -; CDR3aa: CATNPGTGGNNEQFF; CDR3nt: TGTGCCACCAACCCCGGGACAGGGGGCAACAATGAGCAGTTCTTC
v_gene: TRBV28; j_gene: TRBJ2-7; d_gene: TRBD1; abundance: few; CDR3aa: CASSSRRDRAFF; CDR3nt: TGTGCCAGCAGTTCTCGCCGGGACAGGGCCTTCTTC
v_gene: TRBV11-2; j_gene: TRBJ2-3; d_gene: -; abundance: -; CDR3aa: CASSLDVVVTQYF; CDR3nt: TGTGCCAGCAGCTTAGATGTCGTAGTTACGCAGTATTTT
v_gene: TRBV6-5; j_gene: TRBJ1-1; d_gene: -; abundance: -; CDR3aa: CASSPGEAFF; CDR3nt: TGTGCCAGCAGCCCAGGGGAAGCTTTCTTT
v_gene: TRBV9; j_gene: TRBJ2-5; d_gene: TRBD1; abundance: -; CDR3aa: CASSVEGTVQETQYF; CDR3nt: TGTGCCAGCAGCGTAGAAGGGACAGTCCAAGAGACCCAGTACTTC
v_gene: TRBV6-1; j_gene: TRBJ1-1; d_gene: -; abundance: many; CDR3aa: CASSVHLMNTEAFF; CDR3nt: TGTGCCAGCAGTGTTCACCTCATGAACACTGAAGCTTTCTTT
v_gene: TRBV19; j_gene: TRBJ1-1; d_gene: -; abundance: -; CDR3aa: CASSIRGGEAFF; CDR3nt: TGTGCCAGTAGTATACGTGGGGGAGAGGCTTTCTTT
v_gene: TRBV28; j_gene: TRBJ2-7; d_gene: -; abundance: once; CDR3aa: CASSLIGTVSYEQYF; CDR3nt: TGTGCCAGCAGTTTGATAGGGACGGTCTCCTACGAGCAGTACTTC
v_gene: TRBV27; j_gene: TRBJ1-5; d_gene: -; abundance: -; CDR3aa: CASSLYLGQPQHF; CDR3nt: TGTGCCAGCAGTTTATACCTGGGACAGCCCCAGCATTTT
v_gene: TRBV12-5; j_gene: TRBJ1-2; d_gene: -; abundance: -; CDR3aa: CASGLGHFGGYTF; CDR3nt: TGTGCTAGTGGTTTGGGCCATTTCGGTGGCTACACCTTC
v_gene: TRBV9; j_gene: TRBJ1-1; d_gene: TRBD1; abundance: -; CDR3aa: CASSPRDRIMNTEAFF; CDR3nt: TGTGCCAGCAGCCCCAGGGACAGAATCATGAACACTGAAGCTTTCTTT
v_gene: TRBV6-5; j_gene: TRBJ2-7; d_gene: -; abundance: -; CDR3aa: CASSYSGDSYEQYF; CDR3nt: TGTGCCAGCAGTTACTCAGGTGACTCCTACGAGCAGTACTTC
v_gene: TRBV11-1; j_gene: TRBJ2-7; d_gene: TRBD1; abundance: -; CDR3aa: CASSLGDSSYEQYF; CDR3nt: TGTGCCAGCAGCTTAGGGGACAGCTCCTACGAGCAGTACTTC
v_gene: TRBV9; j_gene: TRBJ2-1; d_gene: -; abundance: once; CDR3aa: CASSVDGEDSYNEQFF; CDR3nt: TGTGCCAGCAGCGTAGACGGGGAGGACTCCTACAATGAGCAGTTCTTC
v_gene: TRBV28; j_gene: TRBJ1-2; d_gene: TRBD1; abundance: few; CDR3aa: CASTSGTEDNYGYTF; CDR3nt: TGTGCCAGCACCTCGGGGACAGAAGATAACTATGGCTACACCTTC
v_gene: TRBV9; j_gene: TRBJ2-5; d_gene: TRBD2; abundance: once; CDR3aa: CASSVEPLAGQETQYF; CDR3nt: TGTGCCAGCAGCGTCGAGCCGCTAGCGGGCCAAGAGACCCAGTACTTC
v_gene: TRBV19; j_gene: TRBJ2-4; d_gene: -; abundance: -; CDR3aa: CASSITANLAKNIQYF; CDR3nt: TGTGCCAGTAGTATAACTGCAAACCTAGCCAAAAACATTCAGTACTTC
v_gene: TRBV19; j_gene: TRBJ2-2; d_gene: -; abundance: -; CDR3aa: CASSSYTGELFF; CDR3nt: TGTGCCAGTAGTAGTTACACCGGGGAGCTGTTTTTT